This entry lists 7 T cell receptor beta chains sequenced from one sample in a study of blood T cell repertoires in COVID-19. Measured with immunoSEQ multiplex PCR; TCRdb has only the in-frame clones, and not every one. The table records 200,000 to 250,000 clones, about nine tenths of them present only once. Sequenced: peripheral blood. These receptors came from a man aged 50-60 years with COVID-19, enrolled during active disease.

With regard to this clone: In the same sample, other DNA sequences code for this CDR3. This CDR3 reads CASSLGLAGDNEQFF. The CDR3 region has the DNA TGTGCCAGCAGCTTGGGACTAGCGGGAGACAATGAGCAGTTCTTC. This rearrangement joins TRBV5-4 to TRBJ2-1; 12 positions agree with TRBD2. V was pared by 0 bases and J by 5 bases, with 0 bases of the junction left unmatched. Per germline, CDR1 SGHNT and CDR2 YYREEE (reference sequence). CDR3 length: 15 residues. Full variable domain (rest looked up from reference TRBV5-4 and TRBJ2-1): ETGVTQSPTHLIKTRGQQVTLRCSSQSGHNTVSWYQQALGQGPQFIFQYYREEENGRGNFPPRFSGLQFPNYSSELNVNALELDDSALYLCASSLGLAGDNEQFFGPGTRLTVL.

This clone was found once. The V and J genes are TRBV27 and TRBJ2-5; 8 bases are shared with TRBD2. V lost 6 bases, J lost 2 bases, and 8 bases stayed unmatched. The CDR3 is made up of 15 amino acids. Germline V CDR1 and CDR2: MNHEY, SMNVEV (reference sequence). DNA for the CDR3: TGTGCCAGCAGCTTAGGGGGACTAGGGCAAGAGACCCAGTACTTC. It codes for CASSLGGLGQETQYF.

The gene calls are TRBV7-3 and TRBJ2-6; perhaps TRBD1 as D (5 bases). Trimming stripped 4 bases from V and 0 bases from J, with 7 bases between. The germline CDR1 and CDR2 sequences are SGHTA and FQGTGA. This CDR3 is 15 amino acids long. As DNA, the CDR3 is TGTGCCAGCAGCTCACAGGCCTCTGGGGCCAACGTCCTGACTTTC. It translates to CASSSQASGANVLTF.

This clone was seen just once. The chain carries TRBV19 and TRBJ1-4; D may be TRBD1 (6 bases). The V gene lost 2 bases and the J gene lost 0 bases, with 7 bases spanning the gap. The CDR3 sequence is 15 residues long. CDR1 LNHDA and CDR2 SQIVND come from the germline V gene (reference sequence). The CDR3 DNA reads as TGTGCCAGTAGTATACAGGGGACAACTAATGAAAAACTGTTTTTT. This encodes CASSIQGTTNEKLFF.

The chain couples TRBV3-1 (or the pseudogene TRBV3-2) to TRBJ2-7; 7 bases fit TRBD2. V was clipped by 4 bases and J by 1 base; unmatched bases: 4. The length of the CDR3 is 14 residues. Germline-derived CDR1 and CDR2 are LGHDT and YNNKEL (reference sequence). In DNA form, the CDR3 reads TGTGCCAGCAGCCCCTACGGGGGGTCCTACGAGCAGTACTTC. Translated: CASSPYGGSYEQYF.

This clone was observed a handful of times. The CDR3 loop is CASSLSGPPLHF. The CDR3 DNA reads as TGTGCCAGCAGCTTATCAGGTCCACCCCTCCACTTT. The chain links TRBV11-2 to TRBJ1-6, with D unclear. The CDR3 is 12 amino acids. V dropped 2 bases and J dropped 11 bases, with 7 bases sitting between them. Germline V gives CDR1 SGHAT, CDR2 FQNNGV.

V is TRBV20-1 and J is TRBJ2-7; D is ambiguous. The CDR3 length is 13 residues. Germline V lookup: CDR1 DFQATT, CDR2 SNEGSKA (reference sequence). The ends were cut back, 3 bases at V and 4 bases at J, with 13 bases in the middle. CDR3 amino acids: CSASSPVGYEQYF. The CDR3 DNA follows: TGCAGTGCTAGTTCGCCGGTCGGTTACGAGCAGTACTTC.